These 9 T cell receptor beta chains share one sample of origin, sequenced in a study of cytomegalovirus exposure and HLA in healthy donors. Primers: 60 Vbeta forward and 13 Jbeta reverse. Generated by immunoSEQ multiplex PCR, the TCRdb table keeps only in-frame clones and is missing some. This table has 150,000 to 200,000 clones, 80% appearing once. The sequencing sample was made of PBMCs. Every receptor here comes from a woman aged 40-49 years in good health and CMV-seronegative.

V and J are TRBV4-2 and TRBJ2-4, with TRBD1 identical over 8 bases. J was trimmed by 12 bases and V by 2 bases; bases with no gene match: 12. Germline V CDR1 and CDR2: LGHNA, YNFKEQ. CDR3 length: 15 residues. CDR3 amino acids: CASSQQDREAGSQYF. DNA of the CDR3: TGTGCCAGCAGCCAACAGGACAGGGAGGCGGGCAGTCAGTACTTC.

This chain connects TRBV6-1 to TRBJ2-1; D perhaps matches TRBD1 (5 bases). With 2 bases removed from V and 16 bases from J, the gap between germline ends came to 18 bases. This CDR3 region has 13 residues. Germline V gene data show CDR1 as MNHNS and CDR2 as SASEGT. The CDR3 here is CASSERAPWGGFF. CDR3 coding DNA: TGTGCCAGCAGTGAAAGGGCCCCGTGGGGCGGATTCTTC.

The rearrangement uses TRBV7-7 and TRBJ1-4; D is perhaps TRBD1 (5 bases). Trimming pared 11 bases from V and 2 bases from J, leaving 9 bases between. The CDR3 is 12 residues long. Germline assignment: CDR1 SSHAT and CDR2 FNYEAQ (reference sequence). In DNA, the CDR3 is TGTGCCGCGGGGGGGACTAATGAAAAACTGTTTTTT. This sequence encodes CAAGGTNEKLFF.

The CDR3 bases are TGTGCCAGCAGCCAGATTAATAGCGGGGGCGGTCAGTTCTTC. Protein product: CASSQINSGGGQFF. V and J are TRBV11-3 and TRBJ2-1; 9 bases line up with TRBD2. V shed 5 bases and J 13 bases; nucleotides not matched to a gene: 12. This CDR3 is built from 14 residues. Germline CDR1 and CDR2: SGHNT and YENEEA.

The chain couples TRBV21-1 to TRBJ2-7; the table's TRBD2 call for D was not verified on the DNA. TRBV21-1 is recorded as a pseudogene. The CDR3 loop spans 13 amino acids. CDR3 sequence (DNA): TGTGCCAGCAGCAAGCCCCCCGCGGGCGAGCAGTACTTC. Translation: CASSKPPAGEQYF.

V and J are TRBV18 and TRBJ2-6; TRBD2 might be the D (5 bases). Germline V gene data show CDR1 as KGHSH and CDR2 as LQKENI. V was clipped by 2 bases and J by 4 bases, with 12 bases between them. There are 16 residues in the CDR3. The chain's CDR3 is CASSPSGPDGANVLTF. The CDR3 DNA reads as TGTGCCAGCTCACCAAGCGGTCCAGACGGGGCCAACGTCCTGACTTTC. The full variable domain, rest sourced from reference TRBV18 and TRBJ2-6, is NAGVMQNPRHLVRRRGQEARLRCSPMKGHSHVYWYRQLPEEGLKFMVYLQKENIIDESGMPKERFSAEFPKEGPSILRIQQVVRGDSAAYFCASSPSGPDGANVLTFGAGSRLTVL.

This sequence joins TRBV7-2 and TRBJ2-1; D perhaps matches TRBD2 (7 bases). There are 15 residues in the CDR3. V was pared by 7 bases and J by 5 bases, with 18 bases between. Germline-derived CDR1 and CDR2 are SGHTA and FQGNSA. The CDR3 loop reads CASIDPGGFNNEQFF. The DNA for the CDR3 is TGTGCCAGCATCGACCCGGGGGGCTTTAACAATGAGCAGTTCTTC.

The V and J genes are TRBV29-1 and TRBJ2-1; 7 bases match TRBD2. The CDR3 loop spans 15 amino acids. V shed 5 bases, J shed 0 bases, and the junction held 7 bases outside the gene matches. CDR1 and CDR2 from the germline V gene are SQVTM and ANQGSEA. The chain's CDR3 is CSVSWRTSSYNEQFF. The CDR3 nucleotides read TGCAGCGTTTCATGGCGGACTAGCTCCTACAATGAGCAGTTCTTC.

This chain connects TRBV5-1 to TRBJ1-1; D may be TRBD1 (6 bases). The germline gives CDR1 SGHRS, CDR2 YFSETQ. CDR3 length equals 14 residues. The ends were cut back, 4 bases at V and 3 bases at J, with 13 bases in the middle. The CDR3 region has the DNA TGCGCCAGCAGCCAAGGGGGTGTAGACACTGAAGCTTTCTTT. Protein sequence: CASSQGGVDTEAFF. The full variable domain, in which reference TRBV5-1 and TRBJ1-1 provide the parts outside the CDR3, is KAGVTQTPRYLIKTRGQQVTLSCSPISGHRSVSWYQQTPGQGLQFLFEYFSETQRNKGNFPGRFSGRQFSNSRSEMNVSTLELGDSALYLCASSQGGVDTEAFFGQGTRLTVV.